This T cell receptor beta chain was captured by sequencing in a study of blood T cell repertoires in COVID-19. Trimming removed 4 bases from V and 16 bases from J, with 20 bases in between. This CDR3 has 14 amino acids. Per the germline V gene, CDR1 is MGHDK and CDR2 is SYGVNS. Sequencing was performed with immunoSEQ multiplex PCR; in TCRdb, only in-frame clones are kept and a portion is missing. The sample records some 290,000 clones, roughly 86% being singletons. The TCR comes from a woman aged 30 to 39 who had recovered from COVID-19. Sample: PBMCs or T cells enriched from blood (not recorded which). V is TRBV25-1 and J is TRBJ1-6, with no clear D. DNA for the CDR3: TGTGCCAGCAGTGGGGCCAAAACACCCTTCAAACTCCACTTT. Translated, it gives CASSGAKTPFKLHF. Full variable domain (rest looked up from reference TRBV25-1 and TRBJ1-6): EADIYQTPRYLVIGTGKKITLECSQTMGHDKMYWYQQDPGMELHLIHYSYGVNSTEKGDLSSESTVSRIRTEHFPLTLESARPSHTSQYLCASSGAKTPFKLHFGNGTRLTVT.